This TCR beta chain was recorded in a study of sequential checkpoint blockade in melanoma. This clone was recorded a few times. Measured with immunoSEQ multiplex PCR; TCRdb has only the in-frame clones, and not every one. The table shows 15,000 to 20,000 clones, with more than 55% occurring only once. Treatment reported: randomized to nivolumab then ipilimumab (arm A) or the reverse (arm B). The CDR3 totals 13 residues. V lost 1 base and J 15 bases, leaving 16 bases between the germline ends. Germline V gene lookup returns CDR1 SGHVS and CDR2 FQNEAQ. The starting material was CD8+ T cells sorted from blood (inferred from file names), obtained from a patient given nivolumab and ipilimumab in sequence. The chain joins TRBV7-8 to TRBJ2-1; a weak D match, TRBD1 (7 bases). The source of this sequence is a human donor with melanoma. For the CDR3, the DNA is TGTGCCAGCAGCTTAGTCGGGTTGCAGGGGGGGTTCTTC. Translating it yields CASSLVGLQGGFF.